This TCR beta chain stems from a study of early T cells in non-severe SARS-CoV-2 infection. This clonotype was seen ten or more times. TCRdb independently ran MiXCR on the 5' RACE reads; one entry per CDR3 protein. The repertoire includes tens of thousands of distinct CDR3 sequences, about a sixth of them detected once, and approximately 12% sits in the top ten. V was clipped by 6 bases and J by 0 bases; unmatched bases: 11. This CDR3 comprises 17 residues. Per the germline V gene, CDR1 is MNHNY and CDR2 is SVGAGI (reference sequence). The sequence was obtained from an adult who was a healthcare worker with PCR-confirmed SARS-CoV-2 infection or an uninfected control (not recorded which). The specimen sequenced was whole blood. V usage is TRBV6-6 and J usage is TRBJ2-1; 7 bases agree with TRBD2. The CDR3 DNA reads TGTGCCAGCAGAAAGTCACGAGCGGGGAGCTCCTACAATGAGCAGTTCTTC. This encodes CASRKSRAGSSYNEQFF.